These 28 T cell receptor beta chains came from one sample sequenced in a study of T cell repertoires in cytomegalovirus infection. TCRdb re-analysed the reads in MiXCR, keeping a single row per CDR3 protein. Here the sample spans 550,000 to 850,000 distinct CDR3 sequences, roughly a third being singletons. The antigens of these receptors remain unknown. The material was cultured PBMCs, obtained from culture after CMV antigen stimulation. The source is a human donor in good health (CMV status not recorded). Some clones in this sample may be carry-over from other donors' samples.

This clonotype was seen a handful of times. The rearrangement joins TRBV7-2 to TRBJ2-7, with unresolved D. Per germline, CDR1 SGHTA and CDR2 FQGNSA. Between the trimmed V and J ends, which lost 5 bases and 5 bases, there was a span of 10 bases. The CDR3 spans 12 residues. The CDR3 sequence: CASSDQMNEQYF. CDR3 in DNA: TGTGCCAGCAGCGACCAGATGAACGAGCAGTACTTC.

The genes are TRBV19 and TRBJ1-3, with D uncertain. The CDR3 is 14 amino acids. V dropped 8 bases and J dropped 2 bases, with 13 bases sitting between them. Germline V gene lookup returns CDR1 LNHDA and CDR2 SQIVND (reference sequence). The CDR3 bases are TGTGCCAGTTCAGCTGGGGTAGCTGGAAACACCATATATTTT. This gives the protein CASSAGVAGNTIYF.

This clonotype turned up a few times. V usage is TRBV27 and J usage is TRBJ2-1; D may match TRBD1 or TRBD2 (5 bases each). Trimming removed 1 base at V and 7 bases at J, with 17 bases between. Germline assignment: CDR1 MNHEY and CDR2 SMNVEV (reference sequence). This CDR3 spans 16 amino acids. CDR3: CASSLLGTLAVNEQFF. Written as DNA, the CDR3 is TGTGCCAGCAGTTTATTGGGGACCCTGGCGGTGAATGAGCAGTTCTTC.

This clonotype has more than one count but fewer than ten. The chain carries TRBV6-1 and TRBJ2-6, with D tentatively TRBD2 (5 bases). Deletions cut 3 bases from V and 3 bases from J, with 9 bases between. The germline V gene has CDR1 MNHNS and CDR2 SASEGT. The CDR3 totals 15 residues. The CDR3 spells CASSDLGSGANVLTF. In nucleotides, the CDR3 is TGTGCCAGCAGTGACTTGGGGAGTGGGGCCAACGTCCTGACTTTC.

The chain links TRBV20-1 to TRBJ2-1; D gene uncertain. V lost 0 bases and J 0 bases, leaving 9 bases between the germline ends. CDR1 is DFQATT, CDR2 SNEGSKA, per germline (reference sequence). This CDR3 has 15 residues. The chain's CDR3 is CSARDRSSSYNEQFF. The CDR3, as DNA: TGCAGTGCTAGAGACCGGTCGAGCTCCTACAATGAGCAGTTCTTC.

The rearrangement uses TRBV12-3 or TRBV12-4 and TRBJ2-5; D ambiguous. V was cut by 5 bases and J by 5 bases, with 15 bases left in between. The CDR3 covers 14 residues. CDR3 sequence (DNA): TGTGCCAGCAGTGCTACAAATGGGGTCGAGACCCAGTACTTC. This gives the protein CASSATNGVETQYF.

Comments on this clonotype: One end of the junction does not line up with germline, which may come from a read error. The CDR3 DNA reads TGTGACAGCTCACCGACGGTTCAAGAGACCCAGTACTTC. It codes for CDSSPTVQETQYF. The V and J genes are TRBV18 and TRBJ2-5; D unclear. Germline values: CDR1 KGHSH, CDR2 LQKENI. This CDR3 is built from 13 residues. Drawing the rest from reference TRBV18 and TRBJ2-5, the complete variable domain is NAGVMQNPRHLVRRRGQEARLRCSPMKGHSHVYWYRQLPEEGLKFMVYLQKENIIDESGMPKERFSAEFPKEGPSILRIQQVVRGDSAAYFCDSSPTVQETQYFGPGTRLLVL.

This clonotype occurred a few times. The V and J genes are TRBV28 and TRBJ1-4; D is undetermined. Looked up from germline, CDR1 is MDHEN and CDR2 is SYDVKM. Trimming removed 3 bases from V and 8 bases from J, with 16 bases in between. CDR3 length: 15 amino acids. Here the CDR3 reads CASSFMARGWEKLFF. In DNA form, the CDR3 reads TGTGCCAGCAGTTTTATGGCACGGGGTTGGGAAAAACTGTTTTTT. The whole variable domain, filled in from reference TRBV28 and TRBJ1-4, reads DVKVTQSSRYLVKRTGEKVFLECVQDMDHENMFWYRQDPGLGLRLIYFSYDVKMKEKGDIPEGYSVSREKKERFSLILESASTNQTSMYLCASSFMARGWEKLFFGSGTQLSVL.

The J gene is TRBJ1-5, the V gene TRBV6-6, with TRBD1 identical over 7 bases. Germline V gene data show CDR1 as MNHNY and CDR2 as SVGAGI (reference sequence). J lost 6 bases, V lost 4 bases, and 24 bases had no gene match. This CDR3 is built from 20 residues. The CDR3 nucleotides read TGTGCCAGCAGTTTCGGACCGCACGGGCCAACAGGGGATCTGGGTCAGCCCCAGCATTTT. Its translation is CASSFGPHGPTGDLGQPQHF.

The rearrangement uses TRBV5-4 and TRBJ2-1, with 7 nucleotides matching TRBD2. Germline V gene lookup returns CDR1 SGHNT and CDR2 YYREEE (reference sequence). This CDR3 has 15 amino acids. Unmatched junction bases numbered 4, after V lost 3 bases and J lost 1 base. The CDR3 DNA reads TGTGCCAGCAGCTCGAGCGGGGAGTCCTACAATGAGCAGTTCTTC. As protein: CASSSSGESYNEQFF.

The CDR3 region is CATNNGQLYGYTF. CDR3 nucleotides: TGTGCCACAAATAATGGGCAGCTCTATGGCTACACCTTC. The gene calls are TRBV11-3 and TRBJ1-2; no reliable D call. The CDR3 loop spans 13 amino acids. Germline V CDR1 and CDR2: SGHNT, YENEEA. The V and J ends lost 10 bases and 4 bases respectively, with 16 bases between them.

The chain combines TRBV7-6 with TRBJ2-3; TRBD2 aligns across 7 bases. The J segment lost 3 bases and the V segment lost 5 bases, leaving 5 bases of the junction unmatched. The CDR3 runs to 14 residues. Germline V gene lookup returns CDR1 SGHVS and CDR2 FNYEAQ. The CDR3 here is CASSVGGRTDTQYF. The CDR3 nucleotides are TGTGCCAGCAGCGTAGGCGGGAGAACAGATACGCAGTATTTT.

The chain links TRBV2 to TRBJ1-2; 9 positions match TRBD1. Germline loops: CDR1 SNHLY, CDR2 FYNNEI. The junction had 6 bases not matched to a gene; V was cut back by 6 bases and J by 7 bases. The CDR3 loop spans 13 amino acids. CDR3 sequence reads: CASSTGGVGGYTF. The CDR3 DNA reads as TGTGCCAGCAGCACAGGGGGCGTCGGTGGCTACACCTTC.

The sample holds many counts of this clonotype. The genes are TRBV7-2 and TRBJ2-3; weak D call: TRBD2 (6 bases). Trimming shortened V by 2 bases and J by 8 bases, and 8 bases separated the two germline ends. The CDR3 runs to 12 residues. Germline-derived CDR1 and CDR2 are SGHTA and FQGNSA. CDR3 DNA sequence: TGTGCCAGCAGCTTATCGGAGGGTACGCAGTATTTT. Encoded protein: CASSLSEGTQYF.

This clonotype was observed a single time. The V and J genes are TRBV7-9 and TRBJ1-1; D may be TRBD1 (6 bases). V lost 4 bases to trimming and J lost 3 bases, with 15 bases between them. CDR3 size: 15 residues. The germline V gene encodes CDR1 SEHNR and CDR2 FQNEAQ (reference sequence). CDR3 region: CASSSLGQTHTEAFF. The CDR3 DNA sequence: TGTGCCAGCAGCTCCCTTGGACAGACCCACACTGAAGCTTTCTTT. The complete variable domain, with remaining parts taken from reference TRBV7-9 and TRBJ1-1, reads DTGVSQNPRHKITKRGQNVTFRCDPISEHNRLYWYRQTLGQGPEFLTYFQNEAQLEKSRLLSDRFSAERPKGSFSTLEIQRTEQGDSAMYLCASSSLGQTHTEAFFGQGTRLTVV.

This clonotype was counted at least ten times. The chain uses TRBV7-2 and TRBJ2-5; tentatively, D is TRBD1 (5 bases). Trimming removed 5 bases from V and 5 bases from J, with 12 bases in between. Germline CDR1 reads SGHTA; CDR2 reads FQGNSA. The CDR3 extends over 13 amino acids. The CDR3 reads CASSPMGRETQYF. The CDR3 nucleotides read TGTGCCAGCAGCCCTATGGGGCGGGAGACCCAGTACTTC.

The chain employs TRBV19 and TRBJ1-5; no firm D call. In germline, CDR1 is LNHDA, CDR2 SQIVND (reference sequence). The CDR3 totals 20 residues. V was shortened by 5 bases and J by 0 bases, with 26 bases between the two germline ends. CDR3 DNA: TGTGCCAGTAGTGAACACCCCGGGATCTTTCGTACGGATAGCAATCAGCCCCAGCATTTT. It specifies CASSEHPGIFRTDSNQPQHF.

This clonotype was counted a few times. The gene calls are TRBV7-9 and TRBJ2-1; maybe TRBD2 (6 bases). Germline lookup yields CDR1 SEHNR and CDR2 FQNEAQ (reference sequence). CDR3 size: 13 residues. Trimming shortened V by 0 bases and J by 9 bases, and 9 bases separated the two germline ends. The CDR3 reads CASSLAMGGEQFF. As DNA, the CDR3 is TGTGCCAGCAGCTTAGCCATGGGGGGTGAGCAGTTCTTC.

The chain joins TRBV12-5 to TRBJ2-3; perhaps TRBD1 as D (5 bases). CDR1 is LGHNT, CDR2 FRNRAP, per germline. The CDR3 loop spans 15 amino acids. Trimming stripped 2 bases from V and 6 bases from J, with 15 bases between. CDR3 DNA sequence: TGTGCTAGTGGTTTGAGCCGGACACGGCTGGATACGCAGTATTTT. Translating it yields CASGLSRTRLDTQYF. Full variable domain (remainder filled in from reference TRBV12-5 and TRBJ2-3): DARVTQTPRHKVTEMGQEVTMRCQPILGHNTVFWYRQTMMQGLELLAYFRNRAPLDDSGMPKDRFSAEMPDATLATLKIQPSEPRDSAVYFCASGLSRTRLDTQYFGPGTRLTVL.

V and J are TRBV7-2 and TRBJ2-7; TRBD1 aligns across 9 bases. The CDR3 has 15 residues. Germline V gene data show CDR1 as SGHTA and CDR2 as FQGNSA. The trim removed 6 bases at V and 1 base at J, leaving 7 bases unmatched. DNA for the CDR3: TGTGCCAGCAGTCGGACGGGACAGGGTTCCTACGAGCAGTACTTC. As protein: CASSRTGQGSYEQYF.

The chain has TRBV18 and TRBJ1-2; D remains ambiguous. The CDR3 is 14 residues long. Deletions cut 0 bases from V and 8 bases from J, with 13 bases between. The V gene's germline CDR1 is KGHSH and CDR2 LQKENI. The CDR3 protein is CASSPPGRARGYTF. The CDR3 DNA reads TGTGCCAGCTCACCACCGGGAAGGGCGCGGGGCTACACCTTC.

The chain couples TRBV10-3 to TRBJ2-1; 10 nucleotides align to TRBD2. The CDR3 totals 17 residues. Germline CDR1 reads ENHRY; CDR2 reads SYGVKD. The V segment lost 3 bases and the J segment 0 bases; nucleotides outside the gene matches: 5. Here the CDR3 reads CAISEPSGGGSYNEQFF. For the CDR3, the DNA is TGTGCCATCAGTGAACCAAGCGGGGGGGGCTCCTACAATGAGCAGTTCTTC.

This clonotype was seen just once. This chain uses TRBV12-3 or TRBV12-4 with TRBJ2-2; TRBD2 matches at 7 bases. The CDR3 length is 16 residues. The V segment lost 6 bases and the J segment 1 base; nucleotides outside the gene matches: 8. The CDR3 here is CASSPPASGNTGELFF. The CDR3, as DNA: TGTGCCAGCAGCCCTCCCGCTAGCGGGAACACCGGGGAGCTGTTTTTT.

This clonotype showed up many times. This chain connects TRBV7-2 to TRBJ1-6; TRBD1 matches 7 bases. The CDR3 has 14 amino acids. V dropped 2 bases and J dropped 9; count of bases not matched to a gene: 4. From germline, CDR1 is SGHTA and CDR2 FQGNSA. The CDR3 nucleotides are TGTGCCAGCAGCTTAAGGAACAGGGGTTCACCCCTCCACTTT. It translates to CASSLRNRGSPLHF. The whole variable domain, remainder taken from reference TRBV7-2 and TRBJ1-6, is GAGVSQSPSNKVTEKGKDVELRCDPISGHTALYWYRQSLGQGLEFLIYFQGNSAPDKSGLPSDRFSAERTGGSVSTLTIQRTQQEDSAVYLCASSLRNRGSPLHFGNGTRLTVT.

The rearrangement links TRBV27 to TRBJ1-5; 9 bases agree with TRBD1. V was clipped by 5 bases and J by 7 bases; unmatched bases: 12. This CDR3 contains 16 residues. Germline CDR1 reads MNHEY; CDR2 reads SMNVEV (reference sequence). The CDR3 sequence: CASSPKTTGGEQPQHF. CDR3 DNA: TGTGCCAGCAGTCCGAAAACCACAGGGGGCGAACAGCCCCAGCATTTT.

This rearrangement joins TRBV11-2 to TRBJ1-4, with 10 nucleotides matching TRBD1. V lost 4 bases, J lost 8 bases, and 4 bases stayed unmatched. The germline gives CDR1 SGHAT, CDR2 FQNNGV. The CDR3 contains 14 residues. The CDR3 coding sequence is TGTGCCAGCAGCTCGGGACAGGGGTTCGAAAAACTGTTTTTT. Translating gives CASSSGQGFEKLFF.

This sequence joins TRBV12-3 or TRBV12-4 and TRBJ2-5; possible D gene TRBD2, 6 bases. The CDR3 contains 13 residues. With 5 bases removed from V and 9 bases from J, the gap between germline ends came to 16 bases. CDR3 in DNA: TGTGCCAGCAGTGGAGGTTTCGGCGGGGCCCAGTACTTC. This sequence encodes CASSGGFGGAQYF.

This clonotype was observed many times. The gene calls are TRBV7-2 and TRBJ1-4; TRBD1 is a possible D gene (5 bases). The germline V gene has CDR1 SGHTA and CDR2 FQGNSA. The CDR3 is made up of 12 amino acids. V was clipped by 3 bases and J by 12 bases, with 11 bases between them. CDR3 sequence: CASSFQGAQLFF. CDR3 nucleotides: TGTGCCAGCAGCTTTCAAGGGGCTCAACTGTTTTTT.